This T cell receptor (beta chain) was sequenced in a study of blood T cell repertoires in COVID-19. This clone was observed once. The protocol was immunoSEQ multiplex PCR, while the TCRdb copy is restricted to in-frame clones and leaves out a portion. The sample gives under 150,000 clones, almost 85% of which show up once; over 6% is in the top ten. Germline loops: CDR1 MGHDK, CDR2 SYGVNS. The CDR3 spans 14 residues. V lost 6 bases to trimming and J lost 6 bases; unmatched junction nucleotides: 4. The receptor comes from a man between 65 and 85 years old with active or convalescent COVID-19. This chain joins TRBV25-1 and TRBJ1-4; 10 nucleotides match TRBD1. Sequenced: peripheral blood. The chain's CDR3 is CASSWTGGDEKLFF. DNA of the CDR3: TGTGCCAGCAGCTGGACAGGGGGGGATGAAAAACTGTTTTTT.